This T cell receptor beta chain emerged from a study of blood T cell repertoires in COVID-19. Study context: Acute-phase and convalescent COVID-19 samples originated in the United States, Italy and Spain.

Unmatched junction bases numbered 7, after V lost 4 bases and J lost 5 bases. CDR1 is SGHDT and CDR2 is YYEEEE in the germline V gene. The CDR3 spans 15 residues. Original handling: Reference gene primer amplification gave nucleated cell count estimates. The assay was immunoSEQ multiplex PCR, and TCRdb's table has in-frame clones only and misses some. D and trimming come from the DNA, and the V and J calls and clone size come from that table. The sample has about 98,000 clones, 75% to 85% seen once. This clone was seen a single time. The sequenced sample consisted of peripheral blood. This TCR was recovered from a man between 70 and 80 years old with acute or convalescent COVID-19. V gene TRBV5-6 combines with J gene TRBJ1-4, with 8 bases that match TRBD1. The CDR3 nucleotides are TGTGCCAGCAGCCTACGATGGACAGGGAATGAAAAACTGTTTTTT. It encodes CASSLRWTGNEKLFF.